The source of this T cell receptor (beta chain) is a study of Ad26.COV2.S vaccination and SARS-CoV-2 variants. Measured with immunoSEQ multiplex PCR; TCRdb has only the in-frame clones, and not every one. The sample includes about 410,000 clones, roughly nine tenths of them seen just once. Looked up from germline, CDR1 is SGHTS and CDR2 is YDEGEE. Trimming left V 3 bases short and J 7 bases short, with 10 bases between. The CDR3 contains 12 residues. Treatment given: 15 to 20 received Ad26.COV2.S at low or high dose, single or two shots; five or six received placebo; per-sample allocation not given. Vaccine and placebo recipients were sampled on day 63 after the first injection.

The chain joins TRBV5-8 to TRBJ1-2, with D unresolved. This TCR was sampled from a person aged 18 to 59 who received the Ad26.COV2.S COVID-19 vaccine or a placebo. This specimen was peripheral blood, taken in a trial of Ad26.COV2.S vaccine versus placebo. CDR3 sequence: CASSWTGPGYTF. The CDR3 DNA follows: TGTGCCAGCAGCTGGACTGGTCCTGGCTACACCTTC. The whole variable domain, remainder taken from reference TRBV5-8 and TRBJ1-2, is EAGVTQSPTHLIKTRGQQATLRCSPISGHTSVYWYQQALGLGLQFLLWYDEGEERNRGNFPPRFSGRQFPNYSSELNVNALELEDSALYLCASSWTGPGYTFGSGTRLTVV.